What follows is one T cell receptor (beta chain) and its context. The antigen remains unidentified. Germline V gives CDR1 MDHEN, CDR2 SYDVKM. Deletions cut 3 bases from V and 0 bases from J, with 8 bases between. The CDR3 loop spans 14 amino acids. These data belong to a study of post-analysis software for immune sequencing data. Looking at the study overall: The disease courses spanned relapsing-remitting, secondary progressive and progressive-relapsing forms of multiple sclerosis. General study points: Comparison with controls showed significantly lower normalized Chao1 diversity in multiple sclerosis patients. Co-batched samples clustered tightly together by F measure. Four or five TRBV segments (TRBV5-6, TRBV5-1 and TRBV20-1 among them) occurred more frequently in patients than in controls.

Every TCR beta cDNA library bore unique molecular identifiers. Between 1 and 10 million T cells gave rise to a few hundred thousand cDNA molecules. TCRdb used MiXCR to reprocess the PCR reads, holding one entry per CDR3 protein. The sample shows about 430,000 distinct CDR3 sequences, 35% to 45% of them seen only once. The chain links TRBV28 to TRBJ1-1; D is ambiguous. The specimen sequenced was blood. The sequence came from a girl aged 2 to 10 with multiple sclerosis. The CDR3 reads CASSFADLNTEAFF. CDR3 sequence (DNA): TGTGCCAGCAGTTTTGCGGATCTGAACACTGAAGCTTTCTTT.